These 4 T cell receptor beta chains share one sample of origin, sequenced in a study of neoadjuvant nivolumab and ipilimumab in lung cancer. The data were produced by immunoSEQ multiplex PCR, yet TCRdb's version contains in-frame clones alone and is incomplete. The sample lists 25,000 to 30,000 clones, approximately 78% occurring once. This material consisted of tumor tissue, taken after neoadjuvant nivolumab, alone or with ipilimumab, at or shortly before surgery. Source of these receptors: an adult with non-small cell lung cancer.

The CDR3 is CAHESSSRAGYTF. The CDR3 nucleotides are TGTGCCCATGAAAGCTCTTCGCGGGCTGGCTACACCTTC. The rearrangement uses TRBV30 and TRBJ1-2; unclear D gene. CDR1 is GTSNPN and CDR2 is SVGIG in the germline V gene (reference sequence). The CDR3 extends over 13 amino acids. Trimming shortened V by 8 bases and J by 7 bases, and 20 bases separated the two germline ends.

The CDR3 DNA reads TGTGCCAGCAGTTCAGGGGTAAGCACCAACGAGCAGTACTTC. Residues: CASSSGVSTNEQYF. The rearrangement links TRBV7-9 to TRBJ2-7; a possible D gene is TRBD1 (6 bases). Per the germline V gene, CDR1 is SEHNR and CDR2 is FQNEAQ (reference sequence). The length of the CDR3 is 14 residues. Deletions cut 6 bases from V and 5 bases from J, with 17 bases between.

This CDR3 is CASRRGGYSYNEQFF. CDR3 bases: TGTGCCAGCAGGCGCGGGGGCTACTCCTACAATGAGCAGTTCTTC. The chain couples TRBV6-5 to TRBJ2-1, with D possibly being TRBD2 (7 bases). The CDR3 loop spans 15 amino acids. Germline loops: CDR1 MNHEY, CDR2 SVGAGI. Trimming cost V 6 bases and J 0 bases, with 12 bases left between them.

The chain couples TRBV19 to TRBJ2-1, with D possibly being TRBD1 (7 bases). Germline assignment: CDR1 LNHDA and CDR2 SQIVND (reference sequence). Between the trimmed V and J ends, which lost 4 bases and 7 bases, there was a span of 20 bases. CDR3 length: 16 residues. The CDR3 nucleotides are TGTGCCAGTAGTAACGCTATGACAGGGAGGTCAAATGAGCAGTTCTTC. This encodes CASSNAMTGRSNEQFF.